Following are 2 T cell receptor beta chains from one sample sequenced in a study of CD8 T cells in Susac syndrome. The RNA input was about 0.5 to 1 ug, and it was reverse transcribed with random hexamers. TCRdb re-derived calls from the immunoSEQ multiplex PCR reads in MiXCR, one entry per CDR3 protein. The data contain 150,000 to 160,000 distinct CDR3 sequences, just under 97% of them singletons. Sequences were obtained from CD8+ T cells from PBMCs. The receptors stem from a human donor with multiple sclerosis.

J is TRBJ2-7 and V is TRBV3-1; D may be TRBD1 (5 bases). The CDR3 consists of 13 residues. Germline values: CDR1 LGHDT, CDR2 YNNKEL (reference sequence). The germline V and J ends were trimmed by 6 bases and 4 bases, with 13 bases remaining between them. CDR3 amino acids: CASSVTASYEQYF. Here the CDR3 DNA reads TGTGCCAGCAGTGTGACAGCGTCATACGAGCAGTACTTC.

This clonotype was observed once. The chain employs TRBV7-9 and TRBJ2-1; 9 bases align to TRBD1. Unmatched junction bases numbered 8, after V lost 5 bases and J lost 6 bases. Germline assignment: CDR1 SEHNR and CDR2 FQNEAQ (reference sequence). The CDR3 has 15 amino acids. The CDR3 DNA sequence: TGTGCCAGCAGCAAAAACTCGGGACAGGGCAATGAGCAGTTCTTC. This codes for CASSKNSGQGNEQFF.